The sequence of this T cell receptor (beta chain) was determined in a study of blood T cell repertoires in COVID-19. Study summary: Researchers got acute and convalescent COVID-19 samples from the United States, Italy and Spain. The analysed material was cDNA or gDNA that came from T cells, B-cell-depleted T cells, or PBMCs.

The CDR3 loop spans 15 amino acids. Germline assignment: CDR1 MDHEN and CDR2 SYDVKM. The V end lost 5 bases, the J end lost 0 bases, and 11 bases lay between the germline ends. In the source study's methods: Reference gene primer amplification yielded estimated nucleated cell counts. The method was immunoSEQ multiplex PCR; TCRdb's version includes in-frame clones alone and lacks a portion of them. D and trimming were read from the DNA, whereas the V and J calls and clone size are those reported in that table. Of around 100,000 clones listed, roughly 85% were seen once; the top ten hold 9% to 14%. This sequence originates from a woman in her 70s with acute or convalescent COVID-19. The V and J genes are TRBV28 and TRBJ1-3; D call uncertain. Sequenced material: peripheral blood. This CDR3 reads CASSRHPGSGNTIYF. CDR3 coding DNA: TGTGCCAGCAGTCGACATCCTGGCTCTGGAAACACCATATATTTT.